These T cell receptor beta chains were read from a single sample in a study of shared clonotypes between healthy human individuals. Produced via immunoSEQ multiplex PCR; TCRdb's table is partial and in-frame only. The sample consists of fewer than 3 million clones, just under 95% of them appearing once. The material sequenced was naive CD4+ T cells from PBMCs. These receptors originate from a man between 18 and 35 years old in good health. Some clones in this sample may be carry-over from other donors' samples. CDR3s include the opening cysteine and the closing phenylalanine or tryptophan. Fields, in order: V gene, J gene, D gene, CDR3 protein. D genes are given only for firm matches.

>TRBV6-1|TRBJ1-1|.
CASGQPNTEAFF
>TRBV29-1|TRBJ2-7|.
CSVESPGEQYF
>TRBV19|TRBJ1-1|.
CASSIAGGANTEAFF
>TRBV19|TRBJ1-1|.
CATSDRTHTEAFF
>TRBV5-6|TRBJ2-7|TRBD1
CASSLRGTGAWEQYF
>TRBV5-8|TRBJ1-4|TRBD1
CASSLDRTGGEEKLFF
>TRBV18|TRBJ2-7|TRBD1
CASSPQGALPEQYF
>TRBV2|TRBJ2-2|.
CASRPQVLNTGELFF
>TRBV10-3|TRBJ2-1|.
CAISETGYNEQFF
>TRBV7-2|TRBJ2-3|.
CASSSRRTDTQYF
>TRBV7-9|TRBJ2-7|.
CASSPPRGNEQYF
>TRBV5-4|TRBJ2-3|.
CASSDRQARTDTQYF
>TRBV9|TRBJ2-3|TRBD2
CASSIGTSVSDTQYF
>TRBV11-1|TRBJ1-1|TRBD1
CASSLTGDTEAFF
>TRBV15|TRBJ1-2|.
CATSRQGNYGYTF
>TRBV27|TRBJ2-5|TRBD2
CASSPWANSGRDPETQYF
>TRBV6-5|TRBJ1-2|TRBD1
CASRRTGGNWGGYTF
>TRBV7-9|TRBJ1-1|TRBD1
CASSPGTGVREAFF
>TRBV19|TRBJ2-5|.
CASSNVAAPETQYF
>TRBV28|TRBJ2-2|TRBD1
CASSSTVGQAGELFF
>TRBV6-5|TRBJ2-1|TRBD1
CASSSGGPRDEQFF
>TRBV13|TRBJ2-5|TRBD2
CASSFGTSGTQETQYF
>TRBV2|TRBJ2-2|.
CASSGQQPGELFF
>TRBV10-3|TRBJ1-1|.
CAIKGQQGTEAFF
>TRBV5-4|TRBJ1-1|.
CASSLESSNTEAFF
>TRBV28|TRBJ1-5|.
CASSLLTWTAKPYSNQPQHF
>TRBV28|TRBJ2-7|.
CASSLEWLQYF
>TRBV27|TRBJ2-3|TRBD2
CASIPRAGGSTDTQYF
>TRBV6-5|TRBJ2-3|.
CASSYSGPTDTQYF
>TRBV7-3|TRBJ1-1|.
CASSSGTNTEAFF
>TRBV6-5|TRBJ1-1|TRBD1
CASSYKGQGYTEAFF
>TRBV4-2|TRBJ1-5|.
CASSQGDDSARHF
>TRBV4-1|TRBJ2-7|TRBD2
CASSQGGGAGPEQYF
>TRBV5-4|TRBJ1-1|.
CASSGGGNTEAFF
>TRBV7-2|TRBJ2-7|TRBD2
CASSSGLDYEQYF
>TRBV27|TRBJ2-1|.
CASSPRDNEQFF
>TRBV4-2|TRBJ2-5|TRBD2
CASSQNRLGGSGDQYF
>TRBV5-8|TRBJ1-5|.
CASTGSNQPQHF
>TRBV5-1|TRBJ2-5|.
CASSLTGTPQETQYF
>TRBV30|TRBJ1-2|.
CAWSVVGGYGYTF
>TRBV5-1|TRBJ1-2|.
CASSSGQPGSDYTF
>TRBV5-4|TRBJ2-7|.
CASSLDRFSYEQYF
>TRBV29-1|TRBJ1-1|.
CSVAAGGRRATEAFF
>TRBV30|TRBJ1-1|.
CAWSGSTRTEAFF
>TRBV7-9|TRBJ2-5|TRBD1
CASSPMTGVGETQYF
>TRBV6-1|TRBJ1-2|TRBD1
CASSDYRDRAGGYTF
>TRBV28|TRBJ1-1|.
CASSPYDSEAFF
>TRBV11-2|TRBJ2-1|TRBD2
CASSRGGSSYNEQFF
>TRBV6-6|TRBJ2-5|TRBD2
CASRAGTQQYF
>TRBV7-8|TRBJ2-6|.
CASSWGRVAGANVLTF
>TRBV28|TRBJ2-3|.
CATSYLGGGTDTQYF
>TRBV2|TRBJ2-5|.
CASSPGTSETQYF